Here is one T cell receptor (beta chain) with its context. Its matching antigen is unknown. These data belong to a study of long-term antiretroviral therapy in people with HIV. After removal of 10 bases from V and 2 bases from J, the junction contained 9 bases not matched to a gene. The CDR3 runs to 15 residues. Germline CDR1 is ENHRY and CDR2 is SYGVKD. Study-wide results and caveats: Diversity measured after ART increased yet remained under transplant donor controls.

Survey-level resolution applied to immunoSEQ assay v3.0. Sequenced by immunoSEQ multiplex PCR; TCRdb stores in-frame clones only, minus some. The repertoire consists of about 28,000 clones, with 75% to 90% occurring once and the leading ten covering roughly 7.5%. V gene TRBV10-3 combines with J gene TRBJ2-3, with 10 bases fitting TRBD2. This material consisted of unsorted PBMCs, taken 0.3 years after starting antiretroviral therapy. The sequence was collected from a man aged 35-49 years with HIV. The chain's CDR3 is CASSRTSGDTDTQYF. DNA of the CDR3: TGTGCCAGCTCCCGGACTAGCGGAGACACAGATACGCAGTATTTT.